This T cell receptor beta chain was obtained from a study of shared clonotypes between healthy human individuals. Study-wide context: The donor group consisted of a couple of women and three men, aged 18 to 49. Findings and caveats of the study: Non-shared clonotypes showed lower generation probabilities than clonotypes common to all four donors.

A word on this clone: Its antigen is as yet unknown.

Replicate PCRs run on sorted subsets employed 200 ng DNA, around 27,000 T cell genomes. Assay: immunoSEQ multiplex PCR; the TCRdb copy retains only in-frame clones and omits some. The profile covers some 2 million clones, with roughly 94% appearing a single time and 0.1% to 0.15% taken by the ten largest. Looked up from germline, CDR1 is MNHEY and CDR2 is SVGAGI. This CDR3 region has 13 residues. V lost 2 bases, J lost 3 bases, and 7 bases lay in between. The V call is TRBV6-5, the J call TRBJ1-1, with D maybe TRBD1 (6 bases). The sequencing sample was made of naive CD4+ T cells sorted from blood. The sample's subset: CD45RA+ positively selected. This clonotype originated in a man aged 18-30 years in good health. The CDR3 coding sequence is TGTGCCAGCAGTTACAAGGGGGACACTGAAGCTTTCTTT. The encoded protein is CASSYKGDTEAFF.